Listed here are 12 T cell receptor beta chains from one sample, sequenced in a study of OX40 agonist ivuxolimab in advanced cancers. Sequenced by immunoSEQ multiplex PCR; TCRdb stores in-frame clones only, minus some. The sample has fewer than 35,000 clones; around nine tenths are singletons. The specimen comprised CD4+ or CD8+ T cells sorted from blood, sampled in a trial of the OX40 agonist ivuxolimab. The receptors come from an adult with an advanced solid tumor such as melanoma, head and neck, liver or kidney cancer.

This clone is medium-sized. This CDR3 is also generated by other DNA sequences in the sample. V and J are TRBV6-1 and TRBJ1-1; D not certain. The germline CDR1 and CDR2 sequences are MNHNS and SASEGT. The CDR3 has 15 amino acids. V lost 0 bases and J 1 base, leaving 9 bases between the germline ends. As DNA, the CDR3 is TGTGCCAGCAGTGAAGCTCCAGTGGGGAACACTGAAGCTTTCTTT. Translation: CASSEAPVGNTEAFF.

The chain couples TRBV12-5 to TRBJ1-2; D not certain. The CDR3 is 15 residues long. V was shortened by 6 bases and J by 2 bases, with 16 bases between the two germline ends. The germline CDR1 and CDR2 sequences are LGHNT and FRNRAP. The CDR3 DNA reads TGTGCTAGTGGGCCCGGTCTTGAGCTCAACTATGGCTACACCTTC. Its protein is CASGPGLELNYGYTF.

A single count supports this clone. The J gene is TRBJ1-1, the V gene TRBV2, with D possibly matching TRBD1 (5 bases). CDR1 and CDR2 (germline): SNHLY, FYNNEI. The V gene lost 1 base and the J gene lost 3 bases, with 12 bases spanning the gap. CDR3 length: 15 amino acids. The CDR3 spells CASSEVWQGDTEAFF. The CDR3 nucleotides are TGTGCCAGCAGTGAAGTCTGGCAGGGAGACACTGAAGCTTTCTTT. The variable domain in full, completed from reference TRBV2 and TRBJ1-1, reads EPEVTQTPSHQVTQMGQEVILRCVPISNHLYFYWYRQILGQKVEFLVSFYNNEISEKSEIFDDQFSVERPDGSNFTLKIRSTKLEDSAMYFCASSEVWQGDTEAFFGQGTRLTVV.

The gene calls are TRBV25-1 and TRBJ1-4, with D possibly matching TRBD1 (6 bases). Germline V gives CDR1 MGHDK, CDR2 SYGVNS. V lost 3 bases to trimming and J lost 6 bases, with 14 bases between them. The CDR3 extends over 15 amino acids. The CDR3 is CASSDLTGRDEKLFF. CDR3 DNA sequence: TGTGCCAGCAGTGATCTCACAGGGAGGGATGAAAAACTGTTTTTT. The complete variable domain, with remaining parts taken from reference TRBV25-1 and TRBJ1-4, reads EADIYQTPRYLVIGTGKKITLECSQTMGHDKMYWYQQDPGMELHLIHYSYGVNSTEKGDLSSESTVSRIRTEHFPLTLESARPSHTSQYLCASSDLTGRDEKLFFGSGTQLSVL.

This rearrangement joins TRBV7-8 to TRBJ2-7; 8 bases are a match to TRBD2. V was pared by 2 bases and J by 4 bases, with 13 bases of the junction left unmatched. Germline loops: CDR1 SGHVS, CDR2 FQNEAQ. CDR3 size: 17 residues. As DNA, the CDR3 is TGTGCCAGCAGCTTACCCCGGGGTAGCGGGGCCTGGTACGAGCAGTACTTC. Protein: CASSLPRGSGAWYEQYF.

The chain is built from TRBV5-8 and TRBJ2-7, with D perhaps assigned TRBD1 or TRBD2 (5 bases each). The CDR3 is 14 residues long. With 4 bases removed from V and 3 bases from J, the gap between germline ends came to 14 bases. Per germline, CDR1 SGHTS and CDR2 YDEGEE. The DNA of the CDR3 is TGTGCCAGCAGCGCCCCAGGGAGAGACTACGAGCAGTACTTC. This gives the protein CASSAPGRDYEQYF. Complete variable domain (other parts from reference TRBV5-8 and TRBJ2-7): EAGVTQSPTHLIKTRGQQATLRCSPISGHTSVYWYQQALGLGLQFLLWYDEGEERNRGNFPPRFSGRQFPNYSSELNVNALELEDSALYLCASSAPGRDYEQYFGPGTRLTVT.

V and J are TRBV2 and TRBJ2-3, with D possibly matching TRBD1 (6 bases). The V gene lost 6 bases and the J gene lost 0 bases, with 10 bases spanning the gap. Germline assignment: CDR1 SNHLY and CDR2 FYNNEI. This CDR3 is 14 amino acids long. The CDR3 coding sequence is TGTGCCAGCAGGGACGACAGGAGCACAGATACGCAGTATTTT. As protein: CASRDDRSTDTQYF.

This chain uses TRBV19 with TRBJ2-7; 13 nucleotides match TRBD2. The germline gives CDR1 LNHDA, CDR2 SQIVND (reference sequence). CDR3 size: 16 residues. V was clipped by 9 bases and J by 0 bases; unmatched bases: 8. The CDR3 protein is CASSGLAGASSYEQYF. Here the CDR3 DNA reads TGTGCCAGCTCCGGACTAGCGGGAGCCAGCTCCTACGAGCAGTACTTC.

The rearrangement links TRBV13 to TRBJ1-2, with D uncertain. CDR3 length equals 12 residues. The germline CDR1 and CDR2 sequences are PRHDT and FYEKMQ (reference sequence). Trimming took off 3 bases at V and 6 bases at J, with 8 bases between the two ends. The CDR3 spells CASSFNRDGYTF. The CDR3 coding sequence is TGTGCCAGCAGCTTTAATCGGGATGGCTACACCTTC. The full variable domain, completed using reference TRBV13 and TRBJ1-2, is AAGVIQSPRHLIKEKRETATLKCYPIPRHDTVYWYQQGPGQDPQFLISFYEKMQSDKGSIPDRFSAQQFSDYHSELNMSSLELGDSALYFCASSFNRDGYTFGSGTRLTVV.

The CDR3 DNA reads as TGTGCCAGCAGCCCCTGGTCGAGCCCCTATTCCCAAGAGACCCAGTACTTC. This encodes CASSPWSSPYSQETQYF. The V call is TRBV7-9, the J call TRBJ2-5; no definite D call. This CDR3 is 17 amino acids long. V lost 5 bases and J lost 1, with 20 bases in between. Germline CDR1 SEHNR, CDR2 FQNEAQ (reference sequence).

J is TRBJ2-3 and V is TRBV10-3, with 7 nucleotides matching TRBD2. Germline lookup yields CDR1 ENHRY and CDR2 SYGVKD. The CDR3 covers 13 residues. V lost 8 bases and J lost 6; bases outside the gene matches: 8. The CDR3 protein is CAIGLGGRDTQYF. The CDR3 bases are TGTGCCATCGGACTAGGAGGCCGGGATACGCAGTATTTT.

V usage is TRBV27 and J usage is TRBJ2-1, with 11 bases lining up with TRBD2. The CDR3 covers 15 residues. Trimming cost V 4 bases and J 6 bases; bases outside gene matches: 5. Germline V lookup: CDR1 MNHEY, CDR2 SMNVEV (reference sequence). CDR3 DNA sequence: TGTGCCAGCAGTTCTGGAACTAGCGGGAGCAATGAGCAGTTCTTC. As protein: CASSSGTSGSNEQFF.